The source of this TCR beta chain is a study of T cell changes during pregnancy in multiple sclerosis. There are 15 residues in the CDR3. CDR1 and CDR2 (germline): SEHNR, FQNEAQ (reference sequence). V was clipped by 3 bases and J by 6 bases; unmatched bases: 7. TCRdb's copy holds only in-frame clones and misses some; the assay was immunoSEQ multiplex PCR. The sample records 79,000 or so clones, approximately 90% being singletons. The gene calls are TRBV7-9 and TRBJ1-1; 10 positions agree with TRBD1. The TCR comes from a female donor with multiple sclerosis, enrolled in a pregnancy study. Source: peripheral blood, taken before pregnancy. The DNA for the CDR3 is TGTGCCAGCAGCTTGTCCGGGACAGGGGACTCTGAAGCTTTCTTT. Residues: CASSLSGTGDSEAFF.